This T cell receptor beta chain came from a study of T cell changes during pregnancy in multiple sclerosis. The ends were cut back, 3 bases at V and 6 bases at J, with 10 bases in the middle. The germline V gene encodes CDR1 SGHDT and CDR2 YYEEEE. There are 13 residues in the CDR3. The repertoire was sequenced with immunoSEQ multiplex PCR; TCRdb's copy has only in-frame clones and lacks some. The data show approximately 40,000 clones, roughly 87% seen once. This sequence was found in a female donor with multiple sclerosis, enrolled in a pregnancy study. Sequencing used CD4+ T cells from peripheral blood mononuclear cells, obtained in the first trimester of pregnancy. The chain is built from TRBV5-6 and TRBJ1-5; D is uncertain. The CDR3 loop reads CASSSRGSQPQHF. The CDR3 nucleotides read TGTGCCAGCAGCTCACGGGGTTCTCAGCCCCAGCATTTT.